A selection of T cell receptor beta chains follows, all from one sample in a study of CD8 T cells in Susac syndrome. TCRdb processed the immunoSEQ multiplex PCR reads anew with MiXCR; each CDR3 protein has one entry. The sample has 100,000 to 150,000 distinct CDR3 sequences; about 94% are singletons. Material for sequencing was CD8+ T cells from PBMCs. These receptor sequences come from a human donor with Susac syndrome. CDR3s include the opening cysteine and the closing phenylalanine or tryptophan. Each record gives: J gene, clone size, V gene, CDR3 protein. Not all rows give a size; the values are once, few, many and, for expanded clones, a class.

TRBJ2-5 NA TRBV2 CASRTTVSETQYF
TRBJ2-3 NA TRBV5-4 CASSFGQGSNTDTQYF
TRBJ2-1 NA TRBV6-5 CASSTGRSNYNEQFF
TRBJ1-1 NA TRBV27 CASSFVGENTEAFF
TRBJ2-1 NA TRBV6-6 CASSYSGPNEQFF
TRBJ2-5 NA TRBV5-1 CASSIGQGASWLETQYF
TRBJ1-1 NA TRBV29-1 CSVVTGQNTEAFF
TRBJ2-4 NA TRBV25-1 CASSEGTGMVKNIQYF
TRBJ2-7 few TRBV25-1 CASSEAGGDGLYEQYF
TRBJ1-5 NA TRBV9 CASSKEGHSNQPQHF
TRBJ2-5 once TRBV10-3 CAIKETGHQETQYF
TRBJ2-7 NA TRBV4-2 CASSQEPGLAGGREQYF